The table lists the clone carrying this T cell receptor (beta chain) with many counts. This sample is drawn from a study of neurological immune-mediated disorders. The junction had 7 bases not matched to a gene; V was cut back by 0 bases and J by 3 bases. This CDR3 contains 17 residues. CDR1 is ENHRY and CDR2 is SYGVKD in the germline V gene. The cDNA came from 5'RACE, which used 10-nucleotide random UMIs. Per sequencing run, 15-18 subjects together gave over 170 million TCR-beta sequences. TCRdb reanalysed the 5' RACE reads using MiXCR and keeps one entry per CDR3 protein. The sample records 25,000 to 30,000 distinct CDR3 sequences, about 6.9% being singletons.

Input material: PBMCs. The sequence came from a woman aged 50 to 60 in good health. V and J are TRBV10-3 and TRBJ2-3; 9 nucleotides align to TRBD2. CDR3 region: CAISESPLAGRTDTQYF. In DNA, the CDR3 is TGTGCCATCAGTGAGTCGCCGCTAGCGGGAAGGACAGATACGCAGTATTTT.